These 27 T cell receptor beta chains were all obtained from the same sample, sequenced in a study of T cells in localized non-small cell lung cancer (dated by TCRdb to about 2020). Library preparation employed the immunoSEQ multiplex PCR assay. TCRdb limited this immuneACCESS table to in-frame rearrangements with V and J called. A share of clones is missing; checked studies link under half to unresolved V genes, and the rest is unexplained. The sample table holds about 20,000 clones, of which around nine tenths were seen once. More than 7.5% of the sample comes from the top ten. This sample comprised peripheral blood, obtained before any cancer treatment. These receptors all stem from a man aged 35 to 69 with stage I lung adenocarcinoma.

Notes on this clone: One junction end does not reproduce the germline sequence, and a read error may be involved. The CDR3 DNA sequence: TGTGCCGGTAGTCCGGGAACGAACACCGGGGAGCTGTTTTTT. This codes for CAGSPGTNTGELFF. The chain recombines TRBV19 with TRBJ2-2, with D maybe TRBD2 (5 bases). Germline values: CDR1 LNHDA, CDR2 SQIVND (reference sequence). The CDR3 has 14 amino acids.

The chain joins TRBV4-1 to TRBJ1-1; D unresolved. The CDR3 covers 13 residues. Germline V CDR1 and CDR2: MGHRA, YSYEKL. The V gene lost 4 bases and the J gene lost 6 bases, with 12 bases spanning the gap. CDR3 in amino acids: CASSLTEQSEAFF. The DNA of the CDR3 is TGCGCCAGCAGCCTCACGGAACAGTCTGAAGCTTTCTTT.

The CDR3 region is CASSTGPGDYGEQYF. CDR3 sequence (DNA): TGTGCCAGCAGCACCGGACCAGGCGACTACGGCGAGCAGTACTTC. The chain links TRBV5-5 to TRBJ2-7; D may be TRBD2 (5 bases). CDR3 length equals 15 residues. Per the germline V gene, CDR1 is SGHKS and CDR2 is YYEKEE (reference sequence). Trimming pared 4 bases from V and 6 bases from J, leaving 20 bases between. Full variable domain (rest looked up from reference TRBV5-5 and TRBJ2-7): DAGVTQSPTHLIKTRGQQVTLRCSPISGHKSVSWYQQVLGQGPQFIFQYYEKEERGRGNFPDRFSARQFPNYSSELNVNALLLGDSALYLCASSTGPGDYGEQYFGPGTRLTVT.

The V and J genes are TRBV2 and TRBJ2-7, with 9 bases aligning to TRBD2. The CDR3 spans 14 residues. CDR1 is SNHLY, CDR2 FYNNEI, per germline. Trimming took 3 bases from V and 5 from J; bases not matched to a gene: 5. The CDR3 loop reads CASSDWRGGDEQYF. The CDR3 nucleotides are TGTGCCAGCAGTGACTGGCGGGGGGGGGACGAGCAGTACTTC.

DNA for the CDR3: TGTGCCAGCAGCTTACTACAGCTTAACTATGGCTACACCTTC. Encoded protein: CASSLLQLNYGYTF. The chain recombines TRBV7-8 with TRBJ1-2; D is uncertain. The length of the CDR3 is 14 residues. V was clipped by 2 bases and J by 1 base, with 8 bases between them. Germline CDR1 is SGHVS and CDR2 is FQNEAQ.

The V and J genes are TRBV6-5 and TRBJ1-2; 7 bases map to TRBD1. Germline CDR1 is MNHEY and CDR2 is SVGAGI. Losses at the gene ends were 7 bases for V and 3 bases for J; bases not matched to a gene: 5. The CDR3 totals 13 residues. In DNA, the CDR3 is TGTGCCAGCATGGCAGGGGGGGACTATGGCTACACCTTC. As protein: CASMAGGDYGYTF.

As DNA, the CDR3 is TGCAGCGTTGACGGAAGGCAGGTTAAGGTTTACAATGAGCAGTTCTTC. The encoded protein is CSVDGRQVKVYNEQFF. This chain links TRBV29-1 with TRBJ2-1; D is undetermined. Deletions cut 3 bases from V and 4 bases from J, with 19 bases between. There are 16 residues in the CDR3. Germline CDR1 SQVTM, CDR2 ANQGSEA.

The chain links TRBV9 to TRBJ1-2; 7 bases agree with TRBD1. The CDR3 has 15 residues. V lost 4 bases to trimming and J lost 6 bases; unmatched junction nucleotides: 12. The germline V gene encodes CDR1 SGDLS and CDR2 YYNGEE. CDR3 residues: CASSPQTGSMNGYTF. The DNA of the CDR3 is TGTGCCAGCAGCCCACAGACAGGGTCGATGAATGGCTACACCTTC.

The gene calls are TRBV7-9 and TRBJ2-4; 10 nucleotides match TRBD1. This CDR3 contains 15 residues. With 7 bases clipped from V and 5 bases from J, the junction kept 8 bases outside the gene matches. Germline V gives CDR1 SEHNR, CDR2 FQNEAQ (reference sequence). CDR3 sequence: CASTPSGTGENIQYF. CDR3 in DNA: TGTGCCAGCACCCCCTCCGGGACAGGGGAAAACATTCAGTACTTC.

The genes are TRBV6-1 and TRBJ2-4; TRBD1 agrees at 7 bases. Trimming at V came to 7 bases and at J to 4 bases, leaving 7 bases not matched to a gene. The CDR3 extends over 14 amino acids. Germline V gene lookup returns CDR1 MNHNS and CDR2 SASEGT. This chain's CDR3 is CASTEGASKNIQYF. The CDR3 coding sequence is TGTGCCAGCACCGAGGGGGCATCTAAAAACATTCAGTACTTC.

The chain links TRBV4-1 to TRBJ2-5; tentative D call: TRBD1 (6 bases). The DNA end lines up better with TRBJ2-7; the J call may be wrong. Germline assignment: CDR1 MGHRA and CDR2 YSYEKL. The CDR3 is 15 amino acids. The CDR3 nucleotides read TGCGCCAGCAGCCAAGAGGTTGGGGGCCACTACGAGCAGTACTTC. Translated: CASSQEVGGHYEQYF.

The sample holds one count of this clone. The chain has TRBV7-9 and TRBJ2-5, with TRBD2 as a possible D gene (5 bases). This CDR3 is 13 amino acids long. V lost 6 bases to trimming and J lost 2 bases, with 10 bases between them. CDR1 and CDR2 (germline): SEHNR, FQNEAQ (reference sequence). The CDR3 DNA reads as TGTGCCAGCAGGACGGACTTACAAGAGACCCAGTACTTC. Protein sequence: CASRTDLQETQYF.

CDR3 sequence (DNA): TGTGCCAGCAGTAGTCCTTGGGAACACTATGGCTACACCTTC. This translates into CASSSPWEHYGYTF. The chain recombines TRBV6-6 with TRBJ1-2; no reliable D call. The CDR3 has 14 residues. The V and J ends lost 5 bases and 3 bases respectively, with 13 bases between them. Germline V gene lookup returns CDR1 MNHNY and CDR2 SVGAGI (reference sequence).

This clone is medium-sized. This sequence joins TRBV4-2 and TRBJ1-5, with TRBD1 identical over 7 bases. The CDR3 sequence is 14 residues long. Germline V gene sequence: CDR1 LGHNA, CDR2 YNFKEQ. V lost 4 bases and J lost 7; bases outside the gene matches: 7. The CDR3 here is CASSPSDRRQPQHF. CDR3 bases: TGTGCCAGCAGCCCTTCGGACAGGCGACAGCCCCAGCATTTT.

V and J are TRBV19 and TRBJ2-5, with 13 bases lining up with TRBD2. The CDR3 spans 14 residues. Unmatched junction bases numbered 6, after V lost 10 bases and J lost 4 bases. Germline CDR1 reads LNHDA; CDR2 reads SQIVND (reference sequence). The chain's CDR3 is CATRLAGGGETQYF. The CDR3 DNA reads TGTGCCACCCGACTAGCGGGAGGAGGAGAGACCCAGTACTTC.

The CDR3 loop reads CASSLALTGNTEAFF. Written as DNA, the CDR3 is TGTGCCAGCAGCTTAGCGCTAACGGGGAACACTGAAGCTTTCTTT. The chain is built from TRBV7-2 and TRBJ1-1; D remains ambiguous. The CDR3 has 15 residues. V dropped 0 bases and J dropped 1 base, with 9 bases sitting between them. Germline V gene sequence: CDR1 SGHTA, CDR2 FQGNSA.

The V gene is TRBV10-3, the J gene TRBJ2-2; weak D call: TRBD2 (5 bases). Deletions cut 2 bases from V and 1 base from J, with 8 bases between. Germline V lookup: CDR1 ENHRY, CDR2 SYGVKD. This CDR3 region has 15 residues. The CDR3 is CAISEPGENTGELFF. The CDR3 DNA is TGTGCCATCAGTGAGCCCGGGGAGAACACCGGGGAGCTGTTTTTT.

The chain links TRBV29-1 to TRBJ1-2; D gene unclear. V was shortened by 0 bases and J by 5 bases, with 4 bases between the two germline ends. The germline V gene encodes CDR1 SQVTM and CDR2 ANQGSEA. The CDR3 loop spans 11 amino acids. The CDR3 spells CSVEDDYGYTF. As DNA, the CDR3 is TGCAGCGTTGAAGACGATTATGGCTACACCTTC.

The V and J genes are TRBV6-1 and TRBJ1-4, with D unresolved. V was shortened by 6 bases and J by 3 bases, with 8 bases between the two germline ends. The length of the CDR3 is 13 residues. CDR1 MNHNS and CDR2 SASEGT come from the germline V gene. DNA for the CDR3: TGTGCCAGCAGCGGAGTCTCTAATGAAAAACTGTTTTTT. Translating gives CASSGVSNEKLFF.

The chain links TRBV18 to TRBJ1-4, with D maybe TRBD1 (5 bases). Between the trimmed V and J ends, which lost 1 base and 5 bases, there was a span of 14 bases. The CDR3 has 16 residues. CDR1 and CDR2 (germline): KGHSH, LQKENI. This CDR3 is CASSPLMGLGNEKLFF. CDR3 coding DNA: TGTGCCAGCTCACCACTTATGGGACTGGGAAATGAAAAACTGTTTTTT.

The V gene is TRBV15, the J gene TRBJ2-7; D remains ambiguous. The germline V gene has CDR1 LNHNV and CDR2 YYDKDF (reference sequence). CDR3 length equals 15 residues. Trimming took off 1 base at V and 3 bases at J, with 13 bases between the two ends. CDR3 region: CATSRVVGVFYEQYF. DNA for the CDR3: TGTGCCACCAGCAGAGTGGTTGGAGTGTTCTACGAGCAGTACTTC.

The chain employs TRBV28 and TRBJ1-2, with 10 nucleotides matching TRBD1. The CDR3 totals 14 residues. Germline V lookup: CDR1 MDHEN, CDR2 SYDVKM. The V segment lost 6 bases and the J segment 3 bases; nucleotides outside the gene matches: 4. CDR3 amino acids: CASRQTGGDYGYTF. The CDR3 DNA reads TGTGCCAGCAGACAGACAGGGGGCGACTATGGCTACACCTTC.

The chain employs TRBV19 and TRBJ2-1; D call uncertain. Germline assignment: CDR1 LNHDA and CDR2 SQIVND (reference sequence). The CDR3 spans 14 residues. Trimming stripped 6 bases from V and 1 base from J, with 10 bases between. The CDR3 coding sequence is TGTGCCAGTAGCCCAGTGGTATCCTACAATGAGCAGTTCTTC. This gives the protein CASSPVVSYNEQFF.

In this sample, this clone turned up once. The chain uses TRBV28 and TRBJ1-5; D not certain. Germline CDR1 MDHEN, CDR2 SYDVKM. The V gene lost 7 bases and the J gene lost 3 bases, with 22 bases spanning the gap. The CDR3 spans 17 residues. The CDR3 DNA reads as TGTGCCAGCATGGGCGCTGATCGTTCCAGCGCCAATCAGCCCCAGCATTTT. Translating it yields CASMGADRSSANQPQHF.

This clone appeared once. The J gene is TRBJ1-2, the V gene TRBV19; possibly TRBD1 for D (5 bases). Germline V CDR1 and CDR2: LNHDA, SQIVND (reference sequence). This CDR3 has 12 residues. V lost 4 bases to trimming and J lost 12 bases, with 15 bases between them. The CDR3 here is CASSTRQGPNTF. CDR3 nucleotide sequence: TGTGCCAGTAGTACCCGCCAGGGACCTAACACCTTC. The full variable domain, its missing parts supplied by reference TRBV19 and TRBJ1-2, is DGGITQSPKYLFRKEGQNVTLSCEQNLNHDAMYWYRQDPGQGLRLIYYSQIVNDFQKGDIAEGYSVSREKKESFPLTVTSAQKNPTAFYLCASSTRQGPNTFGSGTRLTVV.

V usage is TRBV6-6 and J usage is TRBJ2-7; 9 bases map to TRBD1. V was clipped by 5 bases and J by 3 bases; unmatched bases: 5. Germline V gene sequence: CDR1 MNHNY, CDR2 SVGAGI (reference sequence). This CDR3 is built from 14 residues. The DNA of the CDR3 is TGTGCCAGCAGTCTCGTGGGACAGGGCTACGAGCAGTACTTC. It translates to CASSLVGQGYEQYF.

The V call is TRBV6-1, the J call TRBJ1-1, with D possibly TRBD1 on 6 matching bases. The CDR3 contains 15 residues. V was cut by 6 bases and J by 0 bases, with 14 bases left in between. Per the germline V gene, CDR1 is MNHNS and CDR2 is SASEGT. CDR3: CASRTRGSMNTEAFF. The CDR3 nucleotides read TGTGCCAGCAGGACGAGGGGGTCGATGAACACTGAAGCTTTCTTT.